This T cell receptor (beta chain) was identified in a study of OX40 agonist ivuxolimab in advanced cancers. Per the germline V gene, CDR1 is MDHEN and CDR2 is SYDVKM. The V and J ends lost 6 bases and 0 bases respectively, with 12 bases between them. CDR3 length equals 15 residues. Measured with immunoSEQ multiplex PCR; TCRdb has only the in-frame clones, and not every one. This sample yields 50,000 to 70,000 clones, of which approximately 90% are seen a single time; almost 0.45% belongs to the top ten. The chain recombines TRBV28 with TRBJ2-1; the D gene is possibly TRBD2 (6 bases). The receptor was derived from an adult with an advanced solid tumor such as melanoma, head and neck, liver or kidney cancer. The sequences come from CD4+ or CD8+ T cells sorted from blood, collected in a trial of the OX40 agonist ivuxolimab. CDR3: CASRGGTSSYNEQFF. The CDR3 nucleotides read TGTGCCAGCAGGGGGGGAACTAGCTCCTACAATGAGCAGTTCTTC.